This entry is about one T cell receptor (beta chain). V lost 5 bases, J lost 6 bases, and 17 bases stayed unmatched. The germline V gene encodes CDR1 MGHRA and CDR2 YSYEKL. This CDR3 has 17 residues. The data stem from a study of blood T cell repertoires in COVID-19. Overall study: Samples representing acute and convalescent COVID-19 were sourced from the United States, Italy and Spain. T cells, B-cell-depleted T cells, or PBMCs provided the cDNA or gDNA that served as material.

Original data processing: Amplification from reference gene primers served as the basis for estimated nucleated cell counts. Clones were sequenced by immunoSEQ multiplex PCR, and TCRdb holds only the in-frame ones, with some missing. The V and J calls and clone size were taken over from that table, and D and trimming were inferred from the DNA. This table holds around 250,000 clones, over 75% found once. The J gene is TRBJ2-3, the V gene TRBV4-1; 7 nucleotides line up with TRBD1. Sequencing input: peripheral blood. This clonotype was obtained from a human donor in a cohort sampled during active COVID-19. Here the CDR3 DNA reads TGCGCCAGCAGCAGAGCGCTCCAAGCAGGGGGAAGGGATACGCAGTATTTT. Amino acid sequence: CASSRALQAGGRDTQYF.